This T cell receptor beta chain was sequenced in a study of graft-versus-host responses after intestinal transplantation (dated by TCRdb to 2020 to 2022). In terms of the full investigation: The transplants that recipients got were multivisceral, liver-intestinal, or isolated intestinal. Instead of going to the commercial service, samples from a few later patients were sequenced in-house on an Illumina MiSeq and processed with MiXCR. Alloreactive clones were identified by sequencing pre-transplant mixed lymphocyte reaction products and comparing them with unstimulated pre-transplant donor and recipient T cells. Of the roughly 25 intestinal transplant recipients enrolled in the cohort, one of whom was a retransplant, 3 patients without pretransplant specimens were excluded. Bulk TCR-beta CDR3 sequencing was used to track graft-versus-host and host-versus-graft alloreactive T cell clones in the graft, circulation and bone marrow after intestinal transplantation. Every recipient was given anti-thymocyte globulin induction, followed by roughly 3 years of maintenance tacrolimus and steroids. A peak of at least 4% donor T cells among recipient peripheral blood mononuclear cells was the definition used for donor T cell macrochimerism. Results the study describes overall, beyond this receptor: High GvH to HvG T cell clonal ratios were observed in the allografts of patients with donor T cell macrochimerism. Conclusions were limited by the relatively low number and heterogeneity of intestinal transplant patients. GvH clones were found in recipient bone marrow, and some of the GvH clones appeared earlier in ileal mucosa or blood, which is consistent with an intestinal mucosal origin. Early after transplant, peak levels of circulating GvH clones were found to be associated with declines in HvG clones.

Libraries were made using the immunoSEQ multiplex PCR assay. For most patients, genomic DNA was isolated with the Qiagen DNeasy Blood and Tissue Kit and sent frozen to Adaptive Biotechnologies for TCR sequencing. Adaptive Biotechnologies carried out high-throughput TCR-beta CDR3 sequencing of genomic DNA for most patients. On the study's bioinformatics: TCR sequencing data were retrieved from Adaptive's ImmunoSEQ software for around 19 patients, whereas a few other patients were processed with MiXCR and VDJtools. To correct CD4 versus CD8 sorting errors, sequences present in both subsets at a frequency ratio below 5:1 were removed. Because the origin of CDR3 nucleotide sequences shared between donor and recipient could not be assigned, those sequences were removed. Alloreactive clones required at least 2-fold expansion over unstimulated cells and minimum CFSE-low frequency of 0.002% (template counts) or 0.001% (read counts). A clone was considered mappable if detected in the sequenced pre-transplant spleen, lymph node, or MLR CFSE-low populations of the donor or recipient. Cumulative frequency of alloreactive clones was calculated as a percentage of all sequences weighted by copy number. TCRdb limited this immuneACCESS table to in-frame rearrangements with V and J called. A share of clones is missing; checked studies link under half to unresolved V genes, and the rest is unexplained. V, J and clone size derive from that table, while D and trimming were established from the DNA sequence. The sample records under 65,000 clones, almost 95% of which are singletons. In total, the top ten clones hold about 0.4% of the sample.

To note about this clone: The specificity of this receptor is unknown. No much larger clone exists at a distance of one base, and base qualities are not known.

The label giving this sample's time point can be read as: cells obtained before transplantation from donor or recipient. CD3+CD4+ and CD3+CD8+ populations were FACS-sorted from unstimulated pre-transplant donor and recipient cells taken from spleen or lymph nodes. Trimming accounts for 3 bases at V and 2 bases at J, while the number of junction bases matched to no gene is 3. CDR1 is given as SGHTA and CDR2 as FQGNSA, both from the germline V gene. The CDR3 holds 14 amino acids from the cysteine to the phenylalanine. The entry retains the CDR3 DNA only, 42 bases that are in frame from base 1. This sequence originates from a human donor who was the organ donor for an intestinal transplant. Sequencing used unstimulated CD4+ T cells sorted from spleen or lymph node cells, obtained before transplant. The V gene is TRBV7-2 and the J gene is TRBJ2-7; TRBD2 fits 8 bases in the junction. The DNA reads as follows: TGTGCCAGCAGCTTTAGCGGGAATACCTACGAGCAGTACTTC. Its product reads: CASSFSGNTYEQYF.